The source of this T cell receptor beta chain is a study of T cell repertoires in cytomegalovirus infection. For the study at large: Indications of both CMV infection and matching HLA type were provided by public TCR beta signatures.

V shed 5 bases and J shed 5 bases, with 9 bases lying between them. CDR3 length: 13 amino acids. Germline assignment: CDR1 MNHEY and CDR2 SMNVEV (reference sequence). General observations from the study: There were HLA-C-restricted CMV-specific TCR beta clonotypes dominating the ex vivo response.

As concerns this clonotype: Its antigen remains unidentified.

Using its own MiXCR run on the reads, TCRdb lists one record per CDR3 protein. The repertoire holds more than 350,000 distinct CDR3 sequences, with approximately 31% as singletons. Sequencing was carried out using PBMCs. The chain uses TRBV27 and TRBJ1-4; D uncertain. The clonotype originates from a human donor in good health (CMV status not recorded). Some clones in this sample may be carry-over from other donors' samples. The DNA for the CDR3 is TGTGCCAGCAGTCCGTCGGCCAATGAAAAACTGTTTTTT. Residues: CASSPSANEKLFF.